One sample yielded the 17 T cell receptor beta chains listed below, sequenced in a study of cytomegalovirus exposure and HLA in healthy donors. The primer mix had 60 Vbeta and 13 Jbeta primers. This table comes from immunoSEQ multiplex PCR, and its TCRdb copy is limited to in-frame clones, with some not included. The sample carries under 200,000 clones, roughly 80% recorded once. The sequencing input was PBMCs. The receptor set was obtained from a male donor in good health and CMV-seropositive.

The chain recombines TRBV19 with TRBJ2-3, with 10 bases that match TRBD2. CDR1 is LNHDA, CDR2 SQIVND, per germline (reference sequence). The CDR3 totals 16 residues. V lost 3 bases, J lost 4 bases, and 7 bases stayed unmatched. CDR3 protein: CASSMNGAGGPDTQYF. The CDR3 DNA follows: TGTGCCAGTAGTATGAATGGAGCGGGAGGGCCAGATACGCAGTATTTT.

The rearrangement joins TRBV5-1 to TRBJ1-3, with D tentatively TRBD1 (6 bases). This CDR3 region has 14 residues. V lost 3 bases to trimming and J lost 0 bases, with 7 bases between them. The germline CDR1 and CDR2 sequences are SGHRS and YFSETQ. CDR3 protein: CASSSTGSGNTIYF. The CDR3 nucleotides are TGCGCCAGCAGCTCGACAGGCTCTGGAAACACCATATATTTT.

This chain connects TRBV7-8 to TRBJ2-5; 10 positions agree with TRBD1. Germline trimming cut 4 bases from V and 2 bases from J; bases unmatched to any gene: 4. Germline V gene lookup returns CDR1 SGHVS and CDR2 FQNEAQ. The CDR3 is made up of 15 amino acids. In DNA form, the CDR3 reads TGTGCCAGCAGCTCCCCGGGACAGGGGCAAGAGACCCAGTACTTC. Its protein product is CASSSPGQGQETQYF.

The chain recombines TRBV4-1 with TRBJ2-5; D is uncertain. V lost 0 bases and J 5 bases, leaving 10 bases between the germline ends. The CDR3 is 14 residues long. CDR1 is MGHRA and CDR2 is YSYEKL in the germline V gene. CDR3 bases: TGCGCCAGCAGCCAAGATCTAGTCGGTGAGACCCAGTACTTC. It encodes CASSQDLVGETQYF.

The chain carries TRBV9 and TRBJ2-5; D might be TRBD2 (6 bases). Germline lookup yields CDR1 SGDLS and CDR2 YYNGEE. The CDR3 runs 14 residues. The ends were cut back, 3 bases at V and 1 base at J, with 10 bases in the middle. As DNA, the CDR3 is TGTGCCAGCAGCGCGTGGGACTCCCAAGAGACCCAGTACTTC. Protein product: CASSAWDSQETQYF.

The CDR3 loop is CASSQVSRNTEAFF. CDR3 nucleotides: TGCGCCAGCAGCCAAGTCTCCAGAAACACTGAAGCTTTCTTT. This chain connects TRBV4-1 to TRBJ1-1; D unclear. V was shortened by 1 base and J by 2 bases, with 8 bases between the two germline ends. The CDR3 totals 14 residues. Germline-derived CDR1 and CDR2 are MGHRA and YSYEKL.

The gene calls are TRBV6-5 and TRBJ2-2; 7 nucleotides agree with TRBD2. The CDR3 has 14 amino acids. J was trimmed by 8 bases and V by 5 bases; bases with no gene match: 8. Germline CDR1 is MNHEY and CDR2 is SVGAGI. The chain's CDR3 is CASSRDYGGGELFF. Written as DNA, the CDR3 is TGTGCCAGCAGTCGGGACTACGGCGGGGGGGAGCTGTTTTTT.

The genes are TRBV7-8 and TRBJ2-7, with D possibly being TRBD1 (6 bases). Deletions cut 5 bases from V and 6 bases from J, with 14 bases between. The CDR3 contains 13 residues. Germline values: CDR1 SGHVS, CDR2 FQNEAQ. CDR3 bases: TGTGCCAGCAGCCCGACACAGGGAAGCGAGCAGTACTTC. Amino acids: CASSPTQGSEQYF.

The chain uses TRBV15 and TRBJ2-7, with D perhaps TRBD2 (5 bases). The CDR3 loop spans 16 amino acids. Germline CDR1 LNHNV, CDR2 YYDKDF (reference sequence). V was shortened by 0 bases and J by 2 bases, with 14 bases between the two germline ends. The CDR3 DNA is TGTGCCACCAGCAGAGATCTGGTGGCAGCGGCCTACGAGCAGTACTTC. Translation: CATSRDLVAAAYEQYF. The variable domain in full, completed from reference TRBV15 and TRBJ2-7, reads DAMVIQNPRYQVTQFGKPVTLSCSQTLNHNVMYWYQQKSSQAPKLLFHYYDKDFNNEADTPDNFQSRRPNTSFCFLDIRSPGLGDTAMYLCATSRDLVAAAYEQYFGPGTRLTVT.

A remark on this clone: A read error may account for a junction end that differs from germline. This sequence joins TRBV15 and TRBJ2-4; tentative D call: TRBD1 (6 bases). There are 15 residues in the CDR3. CDR1 LNHNV and CDR2 YYDKDF come from the germline V gene (reference sequence). CDR3 DNA: TGTGCCACCAGCAGAGATGGTGCAGGGGAAAACAGTCAGTACTTC. It codes for CATSRDGAGENSQYF.

The chain couples TRBV9 to TRBJ2-2; D is undetermined. Looked up from germline, CDR1 is SGDLS and CDR2 is YYNGEE. The CDR3 consists of 15 residues. Deletions cut 0 bases from V and 1 base from J, with 7 bases between. The CDR3 bases are TGTGCCAGCAGCGTAGTTGCTATGAACACCGGGGAGCTGTTTTTT. Its translation is CASSVVAMNTGELFF.

This sequence joins TRBV6-5 and TRBJ2-1; 7 nucleotides align to TRBD2. V trimming: 2 bases; J trimming: 8 bases; junction bases outside the gene matches: 3. The CDR3 is 13 residues long. CDR1 and CDR2 (germline): MNHEY, SVGAGI. CDR3 residues: CASSYPGRDEQFF. The CDR3 DNA reads TGTGCCAGCAGTTACCCGGGGAGGGATGAGCAGTTCTTC.

This sequence joins TRBV14 and TRBJ1-5, with a tentative D call TRBD1 (5 bases). The CDR3 totals 14 residues. The V gene's germline CDR1 is SGHDN and CDR2 FVKESK. Trimming cost V 6 bases and J 2 bases, with 11 bases left between them. The CDR3 loop is CASSLGDGNQPQHF. The DNA for the CDR3 is TGTGCCAGCAGTCTAGGGGATGGCAATCAGCCCCAGCATTTT.

The table lists this clone with a count of one. The V gene is TRBV6-6, the J gene TRBJ2-5; 7 bases match TRBD1. The J call may not be correct, given that the DNA end is closer to TRBJ2-7. Germline values: CDR1 MNHNY, CDR2 SVGAGI (reference sequence). The CDR3 spans 14 residues. The CDR3 coding sequence is TGTGCCAGCAGTTACAGCCAGGGGGCCTACGAGCAGTACTTC. This encodes CASSYSQGAYEQYF.

CDR3 sequence reads: CASSAGTGAQYF. Written as DNA, the CDR3 is TGTGCCAGCAGCGCCGGGACAGGGGCACAATATTTT. The chain links TRBV9 to TRBJ2-3, with 10 bases lining up with TRBD1. Germline V gene sequence: CDR1 SGDLS, CDR2 YYNGEE. CDR3 length: 12 amino acids. V dropped 3 bases and J dropped 15; count of bases not matched to a gene: 7.

The V gene is TRBV7-9, the J gene TRBJ1-1; unclear D gene. Looked up from germline, CDR1 is SEHNR and CDR2 is FQNEAQ (reference sequence). The CDR3 length is 14 residues. Trimming cost V 2 bases and J 6 bases, with 13 bases left between them. The CDR3 nucleotides read TGTGCCAGCAGCTTAACTTGGGAGGGAGCTGAAGCTTTCTTT. It translates to CASSLTWEGAEAFF.

CDR3 coding DNA: TGCGCCAGCAGCTTGAAAGAAGGAGGCGGCTACACCTTC. Amino acids: CASSLKEGGGYTF. The chain links TRBV5-1 to TRBJ1-2; D is unresolved. Trimming pared 1 base from V and 8 bases from J, leaving 12 bases between. Germline assignment: CDR1 SGHRS and CDR2 YFSETQ. This CDR3 is built from 13 residues.